Described below is a single T cell receptor (beta chain) sequence and its context. Its antigen remains unknown. This record belongs to a study of cytomegalovirus exposure and HLA in healthy donors. Study summary: Around 80 million unique TCR sequences came from HLA-typed donors in an early release.

Study outcomes and limitations: A list of about 160 TCR beta chains associated with cytomegalovirus was given. Previously analyzed data showed that most TCR beta V segments were productive at a frequency of about 87% or about 30%.

The PCR employed 60 Vbeta primers together with 13 Jbeta primers. TCRdb's copy holds only in-frame clones and misses some; the assay was immunoSEQ multiplex PCR. The sample includes 150,000 or so clones, roughly 82% of them seen just once. CDR1 is MGHRA, CDR2 YSYEKL, per germline. J lost 1 base, V lost 4 bases, and 3 bases had no gene match. This CDR3 is 14 amino acids long. The receptor was derived from a young man in good health and CMV-seropositive. The specimen was PBMCs. V is TRBV4-1 and J is TRBJ2-7; 8 bases agree with TRBD1. CDR3 protein: CASSLGQGSYEQYF. In nucleotides, the CDR3 is TGCGCCAGCAGCCTTGGACAGGGTTCCTACGAGCAGTACTTC.